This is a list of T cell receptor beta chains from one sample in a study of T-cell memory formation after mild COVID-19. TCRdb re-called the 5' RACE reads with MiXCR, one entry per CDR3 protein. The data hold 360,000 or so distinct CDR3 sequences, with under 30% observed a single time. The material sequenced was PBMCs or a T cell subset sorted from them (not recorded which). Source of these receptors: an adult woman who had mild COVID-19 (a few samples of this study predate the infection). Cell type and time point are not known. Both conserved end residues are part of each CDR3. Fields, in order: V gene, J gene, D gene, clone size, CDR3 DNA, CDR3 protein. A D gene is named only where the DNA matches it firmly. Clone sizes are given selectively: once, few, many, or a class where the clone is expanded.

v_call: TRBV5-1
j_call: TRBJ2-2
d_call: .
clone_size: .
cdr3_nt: TGCGCCAGCAGCTTGGATTGGCGGGGTGGAGAGCTGTTTTTT
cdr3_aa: CASSLDWRGGELFF

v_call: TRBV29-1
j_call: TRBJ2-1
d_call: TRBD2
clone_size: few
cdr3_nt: TGCAGCGTTAGTTTAGCGGGAGACAATGAGCAGTTCTTC
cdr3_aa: CSVSLAGDNEQFF

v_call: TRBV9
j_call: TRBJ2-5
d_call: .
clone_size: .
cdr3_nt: TGTGCCAGCAGCGTAGGTATGGGGGACCAAGAGACCCAGTACTTC
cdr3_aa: CASSVGMGDQETQYF

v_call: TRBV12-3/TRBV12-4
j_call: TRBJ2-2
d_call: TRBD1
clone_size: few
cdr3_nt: TGTGCCAGCTGGACAGGGGTTAACACCGGGGAGCTGTTTTTT
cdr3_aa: CASWTGVNTGELFF

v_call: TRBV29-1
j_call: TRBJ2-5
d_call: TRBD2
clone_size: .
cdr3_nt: TGCAGCGAAGGGAGGGGAGGGCAAGAGACCCAGTACTTC
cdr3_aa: CSEGRGGQETQYF

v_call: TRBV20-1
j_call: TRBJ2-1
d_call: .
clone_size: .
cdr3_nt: TGCAGTGCTAGAGCCGGGGGCCCTACGGGGGAGCAGTTCTTC
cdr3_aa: CSARAGGPTGEQFF

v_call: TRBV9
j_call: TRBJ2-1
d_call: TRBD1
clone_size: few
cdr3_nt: TGTGCCAGCAGCGAGGACAGGGGGGGATACAATGAGCAGTTCTTC
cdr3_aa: CASSEDRGGYNEQFF

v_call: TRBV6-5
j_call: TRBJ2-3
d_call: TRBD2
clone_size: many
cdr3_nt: TGTGCCAGCAGCTTAGCGGGGGGGCCTAGTACAGATACGCAGTATTTT
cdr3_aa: CASSLAGGPSTDTQYF

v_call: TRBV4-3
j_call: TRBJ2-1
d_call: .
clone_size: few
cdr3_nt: TGCGCCAGCAGCCAAGATCAGCTTAGCGTGAGCTCCTACAATGAGCAGTTCTTC
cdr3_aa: CASSQDQLSVSSYNEQFF

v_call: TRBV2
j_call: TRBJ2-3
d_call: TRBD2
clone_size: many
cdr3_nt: TGTGCCAGCAGTGATCGGCGGGAGGGCATGGGAGATACGCAGTATTTT
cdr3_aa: CASSDRREGMGDTQYF

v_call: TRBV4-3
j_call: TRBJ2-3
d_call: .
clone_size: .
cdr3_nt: TGCGCCAGCAGCCAAGATCGGCAAGCGGGCCCGGCAGATACGCAGTATTTT
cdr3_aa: CASSQDRQAGPADTQYF

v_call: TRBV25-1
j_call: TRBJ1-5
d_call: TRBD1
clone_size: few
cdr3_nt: TGTGCCAGCAGTGAATCTGACAGGGATATCCAGCCCCAGCATTTT
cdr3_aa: CASSESDRDIQPQHF

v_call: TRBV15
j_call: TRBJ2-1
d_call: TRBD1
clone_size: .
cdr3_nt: TGTGCCACCAGGAAATTTGGACAGGGTTCCTACAGTGAGCAGTTCTTC
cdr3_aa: CATRKFGQGSYSEQFF